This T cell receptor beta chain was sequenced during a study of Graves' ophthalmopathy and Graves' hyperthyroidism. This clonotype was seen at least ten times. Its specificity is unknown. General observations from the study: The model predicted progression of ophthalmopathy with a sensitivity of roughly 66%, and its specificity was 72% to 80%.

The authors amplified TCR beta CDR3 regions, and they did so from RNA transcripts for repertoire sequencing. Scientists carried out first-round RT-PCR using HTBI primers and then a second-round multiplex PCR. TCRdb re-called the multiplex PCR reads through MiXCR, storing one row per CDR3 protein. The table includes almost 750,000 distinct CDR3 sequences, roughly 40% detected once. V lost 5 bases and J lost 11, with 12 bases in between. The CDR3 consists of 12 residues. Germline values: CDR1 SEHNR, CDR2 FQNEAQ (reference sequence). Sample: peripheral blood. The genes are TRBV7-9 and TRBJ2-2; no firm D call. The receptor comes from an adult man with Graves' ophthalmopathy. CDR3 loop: CASSHPIGELFF. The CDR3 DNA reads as TGTGCCAGCAGCCATCCGATCGGAGAGCTGTTTTTT. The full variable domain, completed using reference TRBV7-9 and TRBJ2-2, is DTGVSQNPRHKITKRGQNVTFRCDPISEHNRLYWYRQTLGQGPEFLTYFQNEAQLEKSRLLSDRFSAERPKGSFSTLEIQRTEQGDSAMYLCASSHPIGELFFGEGSRLTVL.